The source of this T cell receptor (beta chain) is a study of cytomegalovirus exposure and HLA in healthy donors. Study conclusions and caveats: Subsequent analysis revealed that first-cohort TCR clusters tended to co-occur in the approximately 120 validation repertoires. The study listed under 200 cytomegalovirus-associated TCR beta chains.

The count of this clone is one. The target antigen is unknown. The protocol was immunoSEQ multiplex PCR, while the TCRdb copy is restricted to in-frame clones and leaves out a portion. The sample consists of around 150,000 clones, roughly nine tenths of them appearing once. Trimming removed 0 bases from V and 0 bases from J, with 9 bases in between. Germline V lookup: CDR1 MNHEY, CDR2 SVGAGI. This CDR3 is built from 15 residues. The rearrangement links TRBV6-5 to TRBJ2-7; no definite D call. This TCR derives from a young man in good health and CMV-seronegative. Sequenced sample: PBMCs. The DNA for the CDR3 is TGTGCCAGCAGTTACTCGCAGGCCTACTCCTACGAGCAGTACTTC. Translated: CASSYSQAYSYEQYF.